This T cell receptor beta chain was documented in a study of OX40 agonist ivuxolimab in advanced cancers. With V trimmed by 1 base and J by 6 bases, 9 bases remained unmatched. This CDR3 is built from 19 residues. Germline values: CDR1 SEHNR, CDR2 FQNEAQ (reference sequence). Regarding the study as a whole: Part of the nonresponder group also had normalized T-cell clonal expansion that was low. Clonal expansion was seen in CD4+ and CD8+ blood T cells by week 6 at 0.1 to 3.0 mg/kg.

On this clone: Its antigen is not known.

Method: immunoSEQ multiplex PCR; TCRdb's copy keeps in-frame clones and lacks some. The sample lists roughly 9,700 clones; 70% to 85% were seen once. The sequencing used CD4+ or CD8+ T cells sorted from blood, collected in a trial of the OX40 agonist ivuxolimab. This TCR derives from an adult with an advanced solid tumor such as melanoma, head and neck, liver or kidney cancer. The gene calls are TRBV7-9 and TRBJ2-1; 16 nucleotides line up with TRBD2. DNA for the CDR3: TGTGCCAGCAGCTTAGGATCGGGACTAGCGGGAGGGCCAGCCAATGAGCAGTTCTTC. Its protein is CASSLGSGLAGGPANEQFF.